The 3 T cell receptor beta chains below all came from one sample that was sequenced in a study of shared clonotypes between healthy human individuals. Sequencing was performed with immunoSEQ multiplex PCR; in TCRdb, only in-frame clones are kept and a portion is missing. The profile shows hundreds of thousands of clones, 98% of them singletons. The naive CD8 subset, CD45RO-negative cells positively selected for CCR7, excluded terminally differentiated effector memory CD45RA+ cells. The specimen sequenced was naive CD8+ T cells sorted from blood. These receptors were collected from a young man in good health.

The J gene is TRBJ2-7, the V gene TRBV11-2, with a possible D match to TRBD2 (7 bases). This CDR3 is built from 15 residues. CDR1 is SGHAT and CDR2 is FQNNGV in the germline V gene. V shed 0 bases and J shed 6 bases, with 15 bases lying between them. CDR3: CASSLEAGASLEQYF. The CDR3 nucleotides read TGTGCCAGCAGCTTAGAGGCGGGGGCCTCCCTCGAGCAGTACTTC. The whole variable domain, remainder taken from reference TRBV11-2 and TRBJ2-7, is EAGVAQSPRYKIIEKRQSVAFWCNPISGHATLYWYQQILGQGPKLLIQFQNNGVVDDSQLPKDRFSAERLKGVDSTLKIQPAKLEDSAVYLCASSLEAGASLEQYFGPGTRLTVT.

The V gene is TRBV27, the J gene TRBJ2-5; TRBD1 aligns across 7 bases. Germline V lookup: CDR1 MNHEY, CDR2 SMNVEV (reference sequence). V shed 4 bases and J 4 bases; nucleotides not matched to a gene: 9. The CDR3 loop spans 15 amino acids. For the CDR3, the DNA is TGTGCCAGCAGTTCGGTCCTACAGGGGAGAGAGACCCAGTACTTC. It codes for CASSSVLQGRETQYF.

The rearrangement links TRBV7-6 to TRBJ2-5; D possibly corresponds to TRBD2 (7 bases). Germline lookup yields CDR1 SGHVS and CDR2 FNYEAQ. The CDR3 contains 19 residues. The V end lost 5 bases, the J end lost 5 bases, and 30 bases lay between the germline ends. CDR3 protein: CASSGPAGVSEAGWETQYF. The CDR3 region has the DNA TGTGCCAGCAGCGGACCGGCAGGGGTCTCGGAAGCGGGATGGGAGACCCAGTACTTC.